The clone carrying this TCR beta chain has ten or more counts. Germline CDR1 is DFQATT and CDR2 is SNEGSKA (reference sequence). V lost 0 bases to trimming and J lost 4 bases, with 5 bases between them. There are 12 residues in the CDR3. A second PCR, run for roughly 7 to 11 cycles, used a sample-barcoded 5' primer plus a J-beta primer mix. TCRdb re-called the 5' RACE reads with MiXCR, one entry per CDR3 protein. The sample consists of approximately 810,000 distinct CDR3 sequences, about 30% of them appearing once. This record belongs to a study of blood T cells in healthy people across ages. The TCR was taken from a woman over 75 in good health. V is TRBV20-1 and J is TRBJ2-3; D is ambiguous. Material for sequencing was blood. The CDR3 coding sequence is TGCAGTGCTAGAGATGGGTCAGATACGCAGTATTTT. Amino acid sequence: CSARDGSDTQYF.